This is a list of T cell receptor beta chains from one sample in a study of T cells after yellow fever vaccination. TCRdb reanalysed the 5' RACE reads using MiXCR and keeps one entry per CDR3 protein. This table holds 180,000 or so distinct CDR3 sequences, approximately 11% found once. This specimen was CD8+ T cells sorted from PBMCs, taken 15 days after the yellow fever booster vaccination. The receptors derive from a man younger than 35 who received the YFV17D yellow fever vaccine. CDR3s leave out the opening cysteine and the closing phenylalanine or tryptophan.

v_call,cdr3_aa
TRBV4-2,ASSQDRLKETQY
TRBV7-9,ASSPSAGSMADEQY
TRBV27,ASSTSSSNEQF
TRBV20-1,SARTYTSYNEQF
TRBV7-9,ASSLVGTGPLNTEAF
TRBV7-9,ASSPPRREDYGYT
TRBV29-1,SVALGVGAEAF
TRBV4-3,ASSQDQRGGNEQF
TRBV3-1,ASSQEGTSGGPSRGTQY
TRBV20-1,SARDTGNYGYT
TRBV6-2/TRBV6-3,ASSLSLGRKNTEAF
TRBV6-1,ASSERDDRGNQPQH
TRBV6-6,ASSPQGVQGLLPLH
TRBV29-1,SVEGIERGGQWDTQY
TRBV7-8,ASRRQGFGDQETQY
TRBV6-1,ASSDTWGTGELF